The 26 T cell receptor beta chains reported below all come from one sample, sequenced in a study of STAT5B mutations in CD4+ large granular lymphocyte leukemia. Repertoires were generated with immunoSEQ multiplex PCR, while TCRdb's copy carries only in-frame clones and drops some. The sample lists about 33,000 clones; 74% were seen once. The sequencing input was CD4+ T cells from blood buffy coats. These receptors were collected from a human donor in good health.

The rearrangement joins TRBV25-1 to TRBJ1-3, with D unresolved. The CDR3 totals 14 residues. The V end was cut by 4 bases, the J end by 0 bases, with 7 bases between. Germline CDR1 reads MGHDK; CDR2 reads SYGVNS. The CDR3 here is CASSVSNSGNTIYF. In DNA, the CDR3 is TGTGCCAGCAGTGTGAGTAACTCTGGAAACACCATATATTTT.

The CDR3 region has the DNA TGTGCCAGCAGCCGAACCGGGAATTCCTACGAGCAGTACTTC. It codes for CASSRTGNSYEQYF. The V and J genes are TRBV6-5 and TRBJ2-7, with a possible D match to TRBD2 (5 bases). The CDR3 contains 14 residues. V gave up 6 bases and J gave up 1 base, with 13 bases separating them. CDR1 and CDR2 from the germline V gene are MNHEY and SVGAGI.

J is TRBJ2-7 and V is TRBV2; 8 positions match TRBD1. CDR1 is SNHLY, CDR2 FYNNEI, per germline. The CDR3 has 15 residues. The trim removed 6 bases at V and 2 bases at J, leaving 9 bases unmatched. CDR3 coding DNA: TGTGCCAGCAGCCTGGGACAGGCGAATACCTACGAGCAGTACTTC. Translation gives CASSLGQANTYEQYF.

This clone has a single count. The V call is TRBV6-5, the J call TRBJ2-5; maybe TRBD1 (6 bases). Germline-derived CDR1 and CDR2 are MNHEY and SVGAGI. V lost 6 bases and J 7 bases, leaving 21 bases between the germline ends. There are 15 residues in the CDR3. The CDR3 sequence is CASSRESRGQGTQYF. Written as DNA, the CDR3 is TGTGCCAGCAGCCGAGAGAGCAGGGGCCAGGGGACCCAGTACTTC.

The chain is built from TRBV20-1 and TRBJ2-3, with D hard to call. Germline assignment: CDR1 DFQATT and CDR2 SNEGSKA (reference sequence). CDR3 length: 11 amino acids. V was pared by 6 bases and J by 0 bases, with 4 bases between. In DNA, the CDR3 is TGCAGTGCCCTAAGCACAGATACGCAGTATTTT. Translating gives CSALSTDTQYF.

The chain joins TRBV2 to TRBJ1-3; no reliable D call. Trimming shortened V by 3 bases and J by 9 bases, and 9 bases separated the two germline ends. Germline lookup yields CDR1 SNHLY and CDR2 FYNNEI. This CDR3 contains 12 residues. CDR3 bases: TGTGCCAGCAGTGAGGTCGGGAGCACCATATATTTT. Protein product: CASSEVGSTIYF. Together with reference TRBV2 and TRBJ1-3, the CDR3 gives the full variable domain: EPEVTQTPSHQVTQMGQEVILRCVPISNHLYFYWYRQILGQKVEFLVSFYNNEISEKSEIFDDQFSVERPDGSNFTLKIRSTKLEDSAMYFCASSEVGSTIYFGEGSWLTVV.

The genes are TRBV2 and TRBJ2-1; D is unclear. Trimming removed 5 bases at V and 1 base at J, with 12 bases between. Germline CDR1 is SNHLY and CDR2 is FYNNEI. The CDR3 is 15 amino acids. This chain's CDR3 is CASSKDGASYNEQFF. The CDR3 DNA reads TGTGCCAGCAGTAAAGACGGAGCGTCCTACAATGAGCAGTTCTTC.

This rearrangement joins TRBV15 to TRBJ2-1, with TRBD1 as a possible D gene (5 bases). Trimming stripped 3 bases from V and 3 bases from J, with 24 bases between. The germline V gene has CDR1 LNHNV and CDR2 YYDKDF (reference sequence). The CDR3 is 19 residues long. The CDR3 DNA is TGTGCCACCAGCAGGGGGCGCGCGCACACGTCAACCTACTACAATGAGCAGTTCTTC. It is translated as CATSRGRAHTSTYYNEQFF.

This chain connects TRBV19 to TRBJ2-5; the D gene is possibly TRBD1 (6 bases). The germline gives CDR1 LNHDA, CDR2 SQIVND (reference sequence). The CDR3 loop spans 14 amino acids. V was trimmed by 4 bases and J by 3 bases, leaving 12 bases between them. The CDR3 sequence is CASSTPTGEETQYF. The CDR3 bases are TGTGCCAGTAGTACCCCGACAGGAGAAGAGACCCAGTACTTC.

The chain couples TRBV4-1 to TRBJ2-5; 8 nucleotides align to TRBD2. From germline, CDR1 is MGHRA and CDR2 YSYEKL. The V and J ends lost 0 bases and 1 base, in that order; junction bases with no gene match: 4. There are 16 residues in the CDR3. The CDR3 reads CASSQDLAGFQETQYF. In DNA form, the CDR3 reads TGCGCCAGCAGCCAAGATCTAGCGGGCTTCCAAGAGACCCAGTACTTC.

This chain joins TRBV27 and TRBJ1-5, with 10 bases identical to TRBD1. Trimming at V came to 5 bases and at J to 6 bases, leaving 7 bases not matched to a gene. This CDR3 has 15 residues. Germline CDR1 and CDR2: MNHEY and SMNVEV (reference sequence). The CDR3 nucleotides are TGTGCCAGCAGTCTGACAGGGGGCGGGGGTCAGCCCCAGCATTTT. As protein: CASSLTGGGGQPQHF.

The DNA of the CDR3 is TGTGCCAGCACCGACTACAGGGGGGCGTCAGATACGCAGTATTTT. It encodes CASTDYRGASDTQYF. The chain carries TRBV11-3 and TRBJ2-3; 8 bases match TRBD1. V trimming: 7 bases; J trimming: 4 bases; junction bases outside the gene matches: 10. The germline V gene has CDR1 SGHNT and CDR2 YENEEA. The CDR3 is 15 residues long.

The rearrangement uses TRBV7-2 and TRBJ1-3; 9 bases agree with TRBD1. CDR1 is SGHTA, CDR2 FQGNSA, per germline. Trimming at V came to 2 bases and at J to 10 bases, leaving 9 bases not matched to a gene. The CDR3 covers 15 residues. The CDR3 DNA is TGTGCCAGCAGCTTAATGGGACAGGGAGCCCAGACCATATATTTT. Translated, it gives CASSLMGQGAQTIYF.

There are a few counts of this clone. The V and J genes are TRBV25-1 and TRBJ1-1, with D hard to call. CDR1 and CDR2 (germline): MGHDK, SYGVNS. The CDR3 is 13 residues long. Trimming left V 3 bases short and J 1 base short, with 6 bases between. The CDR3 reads CASSEAQNTEAFF. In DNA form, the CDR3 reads TGTGCCAGCAGTGAGGCACAGAACACTGAAGCTTTCTTT.

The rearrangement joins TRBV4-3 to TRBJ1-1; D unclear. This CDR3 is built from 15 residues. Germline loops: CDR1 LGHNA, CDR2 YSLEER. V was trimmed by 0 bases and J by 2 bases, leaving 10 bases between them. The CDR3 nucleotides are TGCGCCAGCAGCCAAGATAGGTTACCCAACACTGAAGCTTTCTTT. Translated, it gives CASSQDRLPNTEAFF.

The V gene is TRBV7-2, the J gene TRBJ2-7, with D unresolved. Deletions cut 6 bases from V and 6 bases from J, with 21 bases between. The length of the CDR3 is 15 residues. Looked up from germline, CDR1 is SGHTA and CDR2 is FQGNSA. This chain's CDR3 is CASRKDQYGSSEQYF. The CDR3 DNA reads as TGTGCCAGCAGAAAAGACCAGTATGGAAGCTCCGAGCAGTACTTC.

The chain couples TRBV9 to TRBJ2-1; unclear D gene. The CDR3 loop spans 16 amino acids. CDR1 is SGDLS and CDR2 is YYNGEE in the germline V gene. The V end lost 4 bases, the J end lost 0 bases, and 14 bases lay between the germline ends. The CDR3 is CASSKDGRSSYNEQFF. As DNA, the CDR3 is TGTGCCAGCAGCAAGGATGGCAGGAGCTCCTACAATGAGCAGTTCTTC.

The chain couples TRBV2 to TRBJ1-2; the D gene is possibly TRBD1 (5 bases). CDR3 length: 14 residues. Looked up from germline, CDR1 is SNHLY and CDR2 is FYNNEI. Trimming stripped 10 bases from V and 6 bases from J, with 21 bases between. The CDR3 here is CAKPSVRVVNGYTF. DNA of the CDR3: TGTGCCAAGCCATCCGTCAGGGTTGTTAATGGCTACACCTTC.

CDR3 sequence reads: CASSLPGRVISGNTGELFF. The CDR3 coding sequence is TGTGCCAGCAGCTTACCGGGCAGGGTCATTTCGGGGAACACCGGGGAGCTGTTTTTT. The chain recombines TRBV7-9 with TRBJ2-2; TRBD1 might be the D (5 bases). This CDR3 region has 19 residues. V was pared by 2 bases and J by 1 base, with 20 bases between. The germline gives CDR1 SEHNR, CDR2 FQNEAQ (reference sequence).

As DNA, the CDR3 is TGTGCCAGCCGACTAGGTGGGACCCAGTACTTC. Protein: CASRLGGTQYF. The chain recombines TRBV6-1 with TRBJ2-5; D might be TRBD2 (6 bases). Trimming took 8 bases from V and 7 from J, leaving 11 bases between them. The CDR3 loop spans 11 amino acids. CDR1 and CDR2 from the germline V gene are MNHNS and SASEGT.

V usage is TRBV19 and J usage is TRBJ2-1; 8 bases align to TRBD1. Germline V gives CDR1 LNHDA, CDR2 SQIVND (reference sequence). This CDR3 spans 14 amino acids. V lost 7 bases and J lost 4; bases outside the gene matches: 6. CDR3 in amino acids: CASNRDRSYNEQFF. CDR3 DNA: TGTGCCAGTAACCGGGACAGGAGTTACAATGAGCAGTTCTTC.

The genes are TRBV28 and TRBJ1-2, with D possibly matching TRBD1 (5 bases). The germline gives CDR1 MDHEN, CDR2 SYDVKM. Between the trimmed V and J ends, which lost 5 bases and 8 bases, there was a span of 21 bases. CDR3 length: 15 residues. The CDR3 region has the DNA TGTGCCAGCAGTAGAAGAGCCCAGGACATGAGGGGCTACACCTTC. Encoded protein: CASSRRAQDMRGYTF.

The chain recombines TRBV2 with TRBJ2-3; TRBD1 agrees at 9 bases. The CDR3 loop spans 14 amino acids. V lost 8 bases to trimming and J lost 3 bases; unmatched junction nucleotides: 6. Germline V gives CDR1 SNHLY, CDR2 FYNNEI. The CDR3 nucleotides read TGTGCCAGCGAGATAGACAGGGGGACAGATACGCAGTATTTT. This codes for CASEIDRGTDTQYF. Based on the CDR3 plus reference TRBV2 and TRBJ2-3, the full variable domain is EPEVTQTPSHQVTQMGQEVILRCVPISNHLYFYWYRQILGQKVEFLVSFYNNEISEKSEIFDDQFSVERPDGSNFTLKIRSTKLEDSAMYFCASEIDRGTDTQYFGPGTRLTVL.

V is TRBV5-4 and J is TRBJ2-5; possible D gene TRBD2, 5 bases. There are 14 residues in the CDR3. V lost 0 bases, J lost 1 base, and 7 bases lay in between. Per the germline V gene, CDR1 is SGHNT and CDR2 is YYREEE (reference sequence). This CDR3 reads CASSLEAVQETQYF. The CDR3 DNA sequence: TGTGCCAGCAGCTTGGAAGCGGTCCAAGAGACCCAGTACTTC.

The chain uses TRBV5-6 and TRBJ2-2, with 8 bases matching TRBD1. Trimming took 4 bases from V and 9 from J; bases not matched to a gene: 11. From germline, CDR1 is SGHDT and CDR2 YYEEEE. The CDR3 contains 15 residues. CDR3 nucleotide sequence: TGTGCCAGCAGCCGCTCGGGACAGGCGACCAGGGAGCTGTTTTTT. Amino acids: CASSRSGQATRELFF. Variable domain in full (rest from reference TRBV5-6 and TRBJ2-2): DAGVTQSPTHLIKTRGQQVTLRCSPKSGHDTVSWYQQALGQGPQFIFQYYEEEERQRGNFPDRFSGHQFPNYSSELNVNALLLGDSALYLCASSRSGQATRELFFGEGSRLTVL.

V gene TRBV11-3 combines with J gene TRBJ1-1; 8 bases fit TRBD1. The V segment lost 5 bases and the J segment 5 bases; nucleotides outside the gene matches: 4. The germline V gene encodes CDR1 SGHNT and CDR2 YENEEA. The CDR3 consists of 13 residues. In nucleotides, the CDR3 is TGTGCCAGCAGCGTAGGACAGGGTACTGAAGCTTTCTTT. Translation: CASSVGQGTEAFF.